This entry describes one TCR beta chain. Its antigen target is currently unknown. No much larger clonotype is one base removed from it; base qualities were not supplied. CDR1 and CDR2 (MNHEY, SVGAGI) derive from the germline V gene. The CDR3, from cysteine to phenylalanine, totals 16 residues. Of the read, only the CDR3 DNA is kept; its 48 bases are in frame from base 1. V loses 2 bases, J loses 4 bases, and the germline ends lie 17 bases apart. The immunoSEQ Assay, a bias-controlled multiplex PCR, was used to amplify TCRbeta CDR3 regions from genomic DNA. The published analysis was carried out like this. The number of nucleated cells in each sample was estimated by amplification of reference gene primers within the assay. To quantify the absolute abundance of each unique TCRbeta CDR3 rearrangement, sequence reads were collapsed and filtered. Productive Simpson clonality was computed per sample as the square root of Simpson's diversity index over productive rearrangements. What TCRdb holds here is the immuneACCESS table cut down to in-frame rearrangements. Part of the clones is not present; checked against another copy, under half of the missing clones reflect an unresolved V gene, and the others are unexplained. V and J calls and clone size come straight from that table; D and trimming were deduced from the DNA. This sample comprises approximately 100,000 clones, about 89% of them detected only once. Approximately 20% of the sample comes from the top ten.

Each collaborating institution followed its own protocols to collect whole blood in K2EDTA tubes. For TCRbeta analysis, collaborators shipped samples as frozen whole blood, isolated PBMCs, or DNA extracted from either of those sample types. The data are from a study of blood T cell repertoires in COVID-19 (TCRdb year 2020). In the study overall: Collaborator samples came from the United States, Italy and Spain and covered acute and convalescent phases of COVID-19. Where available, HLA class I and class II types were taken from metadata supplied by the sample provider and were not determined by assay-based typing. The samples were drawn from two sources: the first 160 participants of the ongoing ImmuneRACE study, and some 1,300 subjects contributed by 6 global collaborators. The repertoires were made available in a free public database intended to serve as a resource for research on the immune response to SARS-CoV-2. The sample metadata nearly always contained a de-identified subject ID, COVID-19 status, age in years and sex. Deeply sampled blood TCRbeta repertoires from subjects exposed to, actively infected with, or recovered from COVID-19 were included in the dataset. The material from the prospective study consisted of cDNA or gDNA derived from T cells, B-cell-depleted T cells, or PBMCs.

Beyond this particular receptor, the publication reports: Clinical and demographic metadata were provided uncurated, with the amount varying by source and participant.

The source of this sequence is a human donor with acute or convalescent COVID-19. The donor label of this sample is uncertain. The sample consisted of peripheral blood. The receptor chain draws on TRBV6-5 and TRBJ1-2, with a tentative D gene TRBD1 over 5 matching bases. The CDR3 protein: CASSYRREPGGYGYTF. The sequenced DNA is TGTGCCAGCAGTTACCGGAGGGAGCCGGGGGGCTATGGCTACACCTTC.